One TCR beta chain is described in this entry. Its target is not known. These data come from a study of cytomegalovirus exposure and HLA in healthy donors. Study-wide results and limits: Later on, an analysis tied around 17,000 TCR beta sequences to HLA alleles at 0.05 false discovery rate.

V lost 5 bases to trimming and J lost 2 bases, with 13 bases between them. Germline V gives CDR1 SQVTM, CDR2 ANQGSEA. This CDR3 is built from 14 residues. Amplification used 60 Vbeta primers and 13 Jbeta primers. Libraries were prepared by immunoSEQ multiplex PCR; TCRdb keeps only in-frame clonotypes and omits some of them. Among roughly 40,000 clones listed, over 70% were seen once. The V gene is TRBV29-1, the J gene TRBJ1-5; possible D gene TRBD1, 5 bases. Sample: PBMCs. The clonotype comes from a man aged 45-65 years in good health and CMV-seronegative. In DNA form, the CDR3 reads TGCAGCGTTACCTCAGGGTTGGGCAATCAGCCCCAGCATTTT. It encodes CSVTSGLGNQPQHF.